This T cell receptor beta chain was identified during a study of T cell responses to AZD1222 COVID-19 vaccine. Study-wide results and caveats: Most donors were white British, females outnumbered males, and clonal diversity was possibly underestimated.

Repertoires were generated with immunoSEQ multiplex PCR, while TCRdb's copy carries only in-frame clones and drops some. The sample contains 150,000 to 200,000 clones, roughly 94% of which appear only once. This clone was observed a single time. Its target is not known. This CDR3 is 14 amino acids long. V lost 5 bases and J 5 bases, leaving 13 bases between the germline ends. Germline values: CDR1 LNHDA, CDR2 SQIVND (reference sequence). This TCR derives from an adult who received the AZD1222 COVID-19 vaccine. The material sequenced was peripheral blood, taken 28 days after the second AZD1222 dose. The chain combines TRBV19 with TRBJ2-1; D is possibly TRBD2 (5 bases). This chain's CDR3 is CASSPFWGDNEQFF. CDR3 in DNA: TGTGCCAGTAGTCCTTTTTGGGGAGACAATGAGCAGTTCTTC. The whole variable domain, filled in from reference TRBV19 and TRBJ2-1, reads DGGITQSPKYLFRKEGQNVTLSCEQNLNHDAMYWYRQDPGQGLRLIYYSQIVNDFQKGDIAEGYSVSREKKESFPLTVTSAQKNPTAFYLCASSPFWGDNEQFFGPGTRLTVL.